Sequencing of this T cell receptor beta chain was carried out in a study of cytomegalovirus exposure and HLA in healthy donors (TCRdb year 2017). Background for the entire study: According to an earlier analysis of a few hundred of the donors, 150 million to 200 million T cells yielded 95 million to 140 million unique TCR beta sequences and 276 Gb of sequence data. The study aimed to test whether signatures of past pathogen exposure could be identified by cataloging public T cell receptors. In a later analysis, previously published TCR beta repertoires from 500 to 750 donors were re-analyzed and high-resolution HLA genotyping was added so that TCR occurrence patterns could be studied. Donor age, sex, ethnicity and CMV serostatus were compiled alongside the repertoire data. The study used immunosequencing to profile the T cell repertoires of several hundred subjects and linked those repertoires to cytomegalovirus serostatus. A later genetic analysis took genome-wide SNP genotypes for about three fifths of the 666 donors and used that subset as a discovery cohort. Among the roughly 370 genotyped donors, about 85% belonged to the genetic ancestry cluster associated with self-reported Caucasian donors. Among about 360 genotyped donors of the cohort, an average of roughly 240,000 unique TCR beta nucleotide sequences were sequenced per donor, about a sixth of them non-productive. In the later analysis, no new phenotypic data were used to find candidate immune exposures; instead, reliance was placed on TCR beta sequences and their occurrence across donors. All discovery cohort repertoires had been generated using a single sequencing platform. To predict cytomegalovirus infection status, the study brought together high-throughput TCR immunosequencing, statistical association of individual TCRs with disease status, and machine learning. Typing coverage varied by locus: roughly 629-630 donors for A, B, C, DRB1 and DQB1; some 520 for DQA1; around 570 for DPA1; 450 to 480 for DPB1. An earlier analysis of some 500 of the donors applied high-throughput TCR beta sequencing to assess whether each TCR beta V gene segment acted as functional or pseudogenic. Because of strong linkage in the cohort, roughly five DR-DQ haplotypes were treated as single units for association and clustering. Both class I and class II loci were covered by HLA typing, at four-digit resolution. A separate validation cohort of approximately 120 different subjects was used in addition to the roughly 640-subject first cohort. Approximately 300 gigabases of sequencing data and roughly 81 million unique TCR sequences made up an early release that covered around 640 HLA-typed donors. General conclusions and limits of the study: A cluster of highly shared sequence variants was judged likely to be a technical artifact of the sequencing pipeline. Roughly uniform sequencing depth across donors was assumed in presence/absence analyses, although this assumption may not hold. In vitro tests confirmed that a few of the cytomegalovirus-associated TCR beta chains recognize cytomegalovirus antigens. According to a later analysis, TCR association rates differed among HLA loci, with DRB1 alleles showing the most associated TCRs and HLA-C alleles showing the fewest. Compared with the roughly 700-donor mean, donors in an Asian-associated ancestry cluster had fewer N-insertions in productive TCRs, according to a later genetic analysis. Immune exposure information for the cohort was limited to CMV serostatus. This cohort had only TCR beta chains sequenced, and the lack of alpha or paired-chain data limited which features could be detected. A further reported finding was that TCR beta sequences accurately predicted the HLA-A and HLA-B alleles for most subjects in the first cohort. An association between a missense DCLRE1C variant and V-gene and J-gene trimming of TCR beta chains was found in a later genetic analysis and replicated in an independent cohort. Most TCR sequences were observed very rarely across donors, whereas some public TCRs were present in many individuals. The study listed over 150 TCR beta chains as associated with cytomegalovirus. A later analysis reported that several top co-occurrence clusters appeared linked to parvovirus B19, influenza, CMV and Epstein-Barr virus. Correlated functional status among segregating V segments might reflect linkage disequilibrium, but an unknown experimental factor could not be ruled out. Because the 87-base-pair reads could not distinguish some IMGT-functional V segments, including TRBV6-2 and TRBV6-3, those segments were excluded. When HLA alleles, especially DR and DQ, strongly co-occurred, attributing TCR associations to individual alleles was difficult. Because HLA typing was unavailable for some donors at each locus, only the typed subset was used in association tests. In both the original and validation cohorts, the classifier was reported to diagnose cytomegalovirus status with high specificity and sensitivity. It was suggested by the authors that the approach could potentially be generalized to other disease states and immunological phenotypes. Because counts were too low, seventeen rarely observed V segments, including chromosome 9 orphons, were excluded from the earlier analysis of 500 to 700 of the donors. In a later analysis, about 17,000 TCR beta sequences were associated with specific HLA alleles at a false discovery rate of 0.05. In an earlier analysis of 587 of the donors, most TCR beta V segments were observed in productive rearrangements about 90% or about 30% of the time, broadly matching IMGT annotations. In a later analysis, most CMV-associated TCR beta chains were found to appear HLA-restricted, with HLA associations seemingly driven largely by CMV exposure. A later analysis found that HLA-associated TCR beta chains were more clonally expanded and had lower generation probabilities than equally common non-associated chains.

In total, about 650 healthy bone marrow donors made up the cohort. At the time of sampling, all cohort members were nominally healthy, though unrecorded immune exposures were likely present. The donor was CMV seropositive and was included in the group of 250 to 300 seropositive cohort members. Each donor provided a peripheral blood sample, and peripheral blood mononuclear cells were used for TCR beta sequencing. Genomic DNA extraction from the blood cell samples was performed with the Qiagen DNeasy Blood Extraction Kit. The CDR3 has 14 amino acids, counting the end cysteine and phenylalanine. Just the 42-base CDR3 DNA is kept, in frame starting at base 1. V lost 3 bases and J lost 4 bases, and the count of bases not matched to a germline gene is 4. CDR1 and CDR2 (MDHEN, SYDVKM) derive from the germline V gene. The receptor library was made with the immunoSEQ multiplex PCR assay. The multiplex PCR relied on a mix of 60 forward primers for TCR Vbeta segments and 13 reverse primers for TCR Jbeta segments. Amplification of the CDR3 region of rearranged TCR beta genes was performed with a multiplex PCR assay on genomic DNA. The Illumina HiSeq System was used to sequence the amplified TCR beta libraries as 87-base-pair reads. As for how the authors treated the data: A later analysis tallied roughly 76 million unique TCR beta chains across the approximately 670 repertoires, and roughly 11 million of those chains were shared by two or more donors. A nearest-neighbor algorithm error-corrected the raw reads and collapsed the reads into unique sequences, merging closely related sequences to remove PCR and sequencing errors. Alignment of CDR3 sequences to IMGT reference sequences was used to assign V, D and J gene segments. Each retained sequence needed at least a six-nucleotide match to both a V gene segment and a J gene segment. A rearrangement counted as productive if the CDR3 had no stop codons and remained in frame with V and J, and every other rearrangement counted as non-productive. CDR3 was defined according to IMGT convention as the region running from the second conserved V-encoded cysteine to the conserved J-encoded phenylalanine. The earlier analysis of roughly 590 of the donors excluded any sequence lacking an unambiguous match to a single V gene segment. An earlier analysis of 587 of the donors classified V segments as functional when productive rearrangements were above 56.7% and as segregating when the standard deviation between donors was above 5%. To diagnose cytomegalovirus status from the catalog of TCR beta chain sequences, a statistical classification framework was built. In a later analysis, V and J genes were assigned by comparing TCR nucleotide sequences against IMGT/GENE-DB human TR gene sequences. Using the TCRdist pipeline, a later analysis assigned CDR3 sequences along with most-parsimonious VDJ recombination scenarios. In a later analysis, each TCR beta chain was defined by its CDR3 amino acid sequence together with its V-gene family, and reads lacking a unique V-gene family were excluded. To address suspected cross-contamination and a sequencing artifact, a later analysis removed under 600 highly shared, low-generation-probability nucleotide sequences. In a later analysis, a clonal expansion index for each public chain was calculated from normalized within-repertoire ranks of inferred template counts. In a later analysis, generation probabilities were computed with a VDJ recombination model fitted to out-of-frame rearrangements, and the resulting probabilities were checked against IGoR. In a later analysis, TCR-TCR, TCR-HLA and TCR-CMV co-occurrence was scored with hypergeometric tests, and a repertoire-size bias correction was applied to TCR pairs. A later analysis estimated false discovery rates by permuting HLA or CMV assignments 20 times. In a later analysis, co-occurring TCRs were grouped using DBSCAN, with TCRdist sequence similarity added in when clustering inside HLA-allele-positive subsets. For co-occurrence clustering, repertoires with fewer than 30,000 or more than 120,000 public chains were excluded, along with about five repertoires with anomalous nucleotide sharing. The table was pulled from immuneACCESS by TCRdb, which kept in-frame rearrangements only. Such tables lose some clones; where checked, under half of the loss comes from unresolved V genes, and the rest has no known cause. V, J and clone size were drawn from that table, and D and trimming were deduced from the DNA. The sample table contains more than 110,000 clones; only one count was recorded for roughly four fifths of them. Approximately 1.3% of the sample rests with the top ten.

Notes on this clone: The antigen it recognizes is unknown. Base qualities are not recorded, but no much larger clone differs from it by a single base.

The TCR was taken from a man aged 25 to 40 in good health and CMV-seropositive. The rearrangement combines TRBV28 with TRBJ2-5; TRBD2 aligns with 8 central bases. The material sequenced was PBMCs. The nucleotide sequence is TGTGCCAGCAGTTTGACTAGCGAGGGAGAGACCCAGTACTTC. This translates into CASSLTSEGETQYF.